The 12 T cell receptor beta chains given below trace back to one sample, sequenced in a study of T cells in localized non-small cell lung cancer. Produced via immunoSEQ multiplex PCR; TCRdb's table is partial and in-frame only. The data hold fewer than 30,000 clones, with 86% observed a single time. This specimen was peripheral blood, taken before any cancer treatment. The receptor source for this set is a woman aged 40 to 75 with stage I lung adenocarcinoma.

The chain combines TRBV6-4 with TRBJ2-1; 7 bases align to TRBD2. There are 12 residues in the CDR3. Germline-derived CDR1 and CDR2 are MRHNA and SNTAGT. The junction had 6 bases not matched to a gene; V was cut back by 4 bases and J by 12 bases. The DNA of the CDR3 is TGTGCCAGCAGTGCAGGGAGGGGCCCGCAGTTCTTC. This encodes CASSAGRGPQFF.

This clone was seen more than once but under ten times. The chain has TRBV7-9 and TRBJ1-4; 7 bases fit TRBD1. Germline V gene data show CDR1 as SEHNR and CDR2 as FQNEAQ (reference sequence). CDR3 length: 17 amino acids. The ends lost 5 bases at V and 0 bases at J; junction bases unmatched: 9. The CDR3 region has the DNA TGTGCCAGCAGCGCCCGACAGGGAGAAGCAACTAATGAAAAACTGTTTTTT. It translates to CASSARQGEATNEKLFF.

The chain links TRBV7-2 to TRBJ2-1; D not certain. Germline V gene lookup returns CDR1 SGHTA and CDR2 FQGNSA. V was trimmed by 5 bases and J by 9 bases, leaving 8 bases between them. This CDR3 has 11 residues. CDR3 in DNA: TGTGCCAGCAGCCTGACGGTTGAGCAGTTCTTC. It is translated as CASSLTVEQFF.

V gene TRBV5-4 combines with J gene TRBJ1-3; the D is unclear. CDR1 is SGHNT and CDR2 is YYREEE in the germline V gene (reference sequence). The CDR3 is 15 residues long. The V and J ends lost 4 bases and 0 bases respectively, with 11 bases between them. CDR3 DNA: TGTGCCAGCAGCCCACACCAATCCTCTGGAAACACCATATATTTT. It codes for CASSPHQSSGNTIYF.

V gene TRBV7-2 combines with J gene TRBJ2-1, with D possibly being TRBD1 or TRBD2 (6 bases each). CDR1 is SGHTA, CDR2 FQGNSA, per germline. The CDR3 runs 14 residues. The V end lost 6 bases, the J end lost 6 bases, and 15 bases lay between the germline ends. The CDR3 reads CASSKTGGSNEQFF. The CDR3 coding sequence is TGTGCCAGCAGTAAAACCGGGGGCAGCAATGAGCAGTTCTTC.

This clone has a single count. V is TRBV5-4 and J is TRBJ1-1, with D possibly being TRBD1 (5 bases). Germline V gene sequence: CDR1 SGHNT, CDR2 YYREEE (reference sequence). The V end was cut by 0 bases, the J end by 3 bases, with 18 bases between. This CDR3 has 17 amino acids. The CDR3 is CASSLGRVSFRDTEAFF. CDR3 DNA: TGTGCCAGCAGCTTGGGCAGGGTCAGCTTTAGGGACACTGAAGCTTTCTTT.

The chain is built from TRBV18 and TRBJ1-2; D is ambiguous. Deletions cut 0 bases from V and 8 bases from J, with 7 bases between. CDR1 and CDR2 from the germline V gene are KGHSH and LQKENI. The CDR3 consists of 12 residues. The CDR3 coding sequence is TGTGCCAGCTCACCACCGTTGCAGGGCTACACCTTC. This encodes CASSPPLQGYTF.

The CDR3 is CASGTGLRGEKLFF. In nucleotides, the CDR3 is TGTGCCAGCGGGACAGGGTTACGCGGTGAAAAACTGTTTTTT. The chain joins TRBV9 to TRBJ1-4; TRBD1 aligns across 9 bases. V lost 7 bases and J lost 7; bases outside the gene matches: 8. The CDR3 extends over 14 amino acids. Per the germline V gene, CDR1 is SGDLS and CDR2 is YYNGEE.

The V and J genes are TRBV7-8 and TRBJ1-2; D is unresolved. This CDR3 region has 15 residues. CDR1 and CDR2 from the germline V gene are SGHVS and FQNEAQ. Between the trimmed V and J ends, which lost 2 bases and 1 base, there was a span of 11 bases. CDR3 coding DNA: TGTGCCAGCAGCTTAAGCTGGGAGGGTAACTATGGCTACACCTTC. This translates into CASSLSWEGNYGYTF.

The chain joins TRBV29-1 to TRBJ2-2; the match to TRBD2 covers 7 bases. Per the germline V gene, CDR1 is SQVTM and CDR2 is ANQGSEA. J was trimmed by 0 bases and V by 2 bases; bases with no gene match: 3. This CDR3 is 15 amino acids long. CDR3 region: CSVEWGGPNTGELFF. CDR3 DNA: TGCAGCGTTGAATGGGGAGGGCCGAACACCGGGGAGCTGTTTTTT.

The chain combines TRBV25-1 with TRBJ2-3; unclear D gene. The ends were cut back, 2 bases at V and 2 bases at J, with 14 bases in the middle. Germline V gene sequence: CDR1 MGHDK, CDR2 SYGVNS. This CDR3 spans 16 amino acids. CDR3 nucleotides: TGTGCCAGCAGTGAAATCCTAGAAAGTCTCACAGATACGCAGTATTTT. It codes for CASSEILESLTDTQYF.

The rearrangement links TRBV7-9 to TRBJ2-3; D gene unclear. Germline V gene lookup returns CDR1 SEHNR and CDR2 FQNEAQ (reference sequence). V was pared by 0 bases and J by 4 bases, with 8 bases between. The CDR3 contains 14 residues. This CDR3 is CASSLAGKPDTQYF. The CDR3 DNA follows: TGTGCCAGCAGCTTAGCCGGCAAGCCAGATACGCAGTATTTT.